The T cell receptor (beta chain) under discussion was sequenced for a study of early T cells in non-severe SARS-CoV-2 infection. General observations from the study: The VDJdb matching leaned toward anti-spike CD8 responses and overlooked private and CD4 specificities.

The TCR library protocol was used to attach unique molecular identifiers. These identifiers were attached to individual cDNA molecules. TCRdb reprocessed the 5' RACE reads via MiXCR and lists one record per CDR3 protein. The repertoire has tens of thousands of distinct CDR3 sequences, about 5% of them found once; the top ten carry around 10%. V was clipped by 6 bases and J by 0 bases; unmatched bases: 3. This CDR3 has 15 amino acids. Germline-derived CDR1 and CDR2 are MDHEN and SYDVKM. This clonotype has at least ten counts. What it binds is unknown. V is TRBV28 and J is TRBJ1-4, with 8 bases identical to TRBD1. Source material: whole blood. This sequence was found in an adult who was a healthcare worker with PCR-confirmed SARS-CoV-2 infection or an uninfected control (not recorded which). The CDR3 coding sequence is TGTGCCAGCAGGGGACAGGCAGCAACTAATGAAAAACTGTTTTTT. Protein sequence: CASRGQAATNEKLFF.